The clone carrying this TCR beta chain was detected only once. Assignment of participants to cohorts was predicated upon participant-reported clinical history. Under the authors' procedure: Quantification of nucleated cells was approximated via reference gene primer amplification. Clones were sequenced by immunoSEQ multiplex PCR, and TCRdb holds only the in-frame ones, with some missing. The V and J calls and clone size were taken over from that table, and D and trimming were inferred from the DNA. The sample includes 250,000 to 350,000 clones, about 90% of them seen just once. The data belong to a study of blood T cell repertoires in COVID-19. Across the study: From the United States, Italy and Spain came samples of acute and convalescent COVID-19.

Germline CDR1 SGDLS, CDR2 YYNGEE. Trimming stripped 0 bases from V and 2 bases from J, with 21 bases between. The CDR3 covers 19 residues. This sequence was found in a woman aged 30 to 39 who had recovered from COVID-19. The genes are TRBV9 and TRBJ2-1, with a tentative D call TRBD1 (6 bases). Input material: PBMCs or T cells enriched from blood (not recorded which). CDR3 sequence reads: CASSVGGWEQGPPYNEQFF. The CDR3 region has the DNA TGTGCCAGCAGCGTAGGGGGTTGGGAACAGGGTCCCCCCTACAATGAGCAGTTCTTC.